A selection of T cell receptor beta chains follows, all from one sample in a study of beta chain features in type 1 diabetes. Profiling relied on immunoSEQ multiplex PCR, and the TCRdb table lists in-frame clones only, not all of them. The sample has roughly 240,000 clones, 20% to 25% seen once; the top ten hold roughly 0.011%. Sample: naive CD4+ T cells from blood. These receptors all come from a woman in her 30s with type 1 diabetes. The CDR3 runs from the conserved cysteine through the conserved F or W. The order of the fields is D gene, J gene, V gene, clone size, CDR3 length, CDR3 protein, CDR3 DNA. The D gene is left open where the match is weak. Clone size is not always given. Where it is, it says once, few, many or a class for expanded clones.

d_call: TRBD2
j_call: TRBJ2-2
v_call: TRBV13
clone_size: few
cdr3_length: 14
cdr3_aa: CASSFGTIIGELFF
cdr3_nt: TGTGCCAGCAGCTTCGGGACTATCATAGGGGAGCTGTTTTTT

d_call: .
j_call: TRBJ2-7
v_call: TRBV7-3
clone_size: few
cdr3_length: 15
cdr3_aa: CASSLMAVSPYEQYF
cdr3_nt: TGTGCCAGCAGCTTAATGGCAGTGTCCCCCTACGAGCAGTACTTC

d_call: TRBD1
j_call: TRBJ2-7
v_call: TRBV19
clone_size: few
cdr3_length: 14
cdr3_aa: CASRTGTGTYEQYF
cdr3_nt: TGTGCCAGCAGGACCGGGACAGGGACCTACGAGCAGTACTTC

d_call: .
j_call: TRBJ2-7
v_call: TRBV28
clone_size: few
cdr3_length: 14
cdr3_aa: CASTYPGNRGEQYF
cdr3_nt: TGTGCCAGCACCTACCCCGGGAATCGTGGCGAGCAGTACTTC

d_call: TRBD2
j_call: TRBJ2-5
v_call: TRBV4-2
clone_size: few
cdr3_length: 14
cdr3_aa: CASGTGGPEETQYF
cdr3_nt: TGTGCCAGCGGGACGGGAGGGCCCGAAGAGACCCAGTACTTC

d_call: TRBD2
j_call: TRBJ2-1
v_call: TRBV11-2
clone_size: .
cdr3_length: 11
cdr3_aa: CASSSGLVQFF
cdr3_nt: TGTGCCAGCAGCTCGGGACTAGTTCAGTTCTTC

d_call: TRBD2
j_call: TRBJ2-1
v_call: TRBV7-9
clone_size: .
cdr3_length: 15
cdr3_aa: CASSSSGRAINEQFF
cdr3_nt: TGTGCCAGCAGCTCTAGCGGGAGGGCCATCAATGAGCAGTTCTTC

d_call: .
j_call: TRBJ2-7
v_call: TRBV29-1
clone_size: few
cdr3_length: 13
cdr3_aa: CSVVRGFSYEQYF
cdr3_nt: TGCAGCGTTGTGAGAGGGTTCTCCTACGAGCAGTACTTC

d_call: .
j_call: TRBJ2-3
v_call: TRBV6-5
clone_size: few
cdr3_length: 15
cdr3_aa: CASSYIGERTDTQYF
cdr3_nt: TGTGCCAGCAGTTACATCGGGGAACGCACAGATACGCAGTATTTT

d_call: .
j_call: TRBJ2-7
v_call: TRBV10-3
clone_size: few
cdr3_length: 14
cdr3_aa: CAIRPQGHSYEQYF
cdr3_nt: TGTGCCATCCGGCCTCAGGGGCACTCCTACGAGCAGTACTTC

d_call: .
j_call: TRBJ1-1
v_call: TRBV30
clone_size: .
cdr3_length: 13
cdr3_aa: CAWGSGIYTEAFF
cdr3_nt: TGTGCCTGGGGGTCAGGCATCTACACTGAAGCTTTCTTT

d_call: .
j_call: TRBJ2-1
v_call: TRBV11-2
clone_size: .
cdr3_length: 11
cdr3_aa: CASSSPVEQFF
cdr3_nt: TGTGCCAGCAGCTCCCCGGTCGAGCAGTTCTTC

d_call: .
j_call: TRBJ2-1
v_call: TRBV11-3
clone_size: .
cdr3_length: 17
cdr3_aa: CASSLGLQGFSYNEQFF
cdr3_nt: TGTGCCAGCAGCTTAGGACTCCAGGGTTTTTCCTACAATGAGCAGTTCTTC

d_call: .
j_call: TRBJ2-2
v_call: TRBV6-1
clone_size: once
cdr3_length: 13
cdr3_aa: CASTTSNTGELFF
cdr3_nt: TGTGCCAGCACAACTTCGAACACCGGGGAGCTGTTTTTT